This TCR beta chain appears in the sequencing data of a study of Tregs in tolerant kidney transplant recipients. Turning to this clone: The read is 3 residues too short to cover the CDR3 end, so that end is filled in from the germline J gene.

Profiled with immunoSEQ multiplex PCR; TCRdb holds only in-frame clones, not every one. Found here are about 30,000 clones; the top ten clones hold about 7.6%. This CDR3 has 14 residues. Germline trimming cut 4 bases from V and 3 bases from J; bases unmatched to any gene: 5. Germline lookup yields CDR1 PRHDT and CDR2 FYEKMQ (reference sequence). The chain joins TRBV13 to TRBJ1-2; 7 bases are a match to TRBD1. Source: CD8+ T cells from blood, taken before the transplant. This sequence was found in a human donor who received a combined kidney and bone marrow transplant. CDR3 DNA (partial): TGTGCCAGCAGCTCGGGACAGCTTGACTATGGC. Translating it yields CASSSGQLDYG. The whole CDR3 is CASSSGQLDYGYTF. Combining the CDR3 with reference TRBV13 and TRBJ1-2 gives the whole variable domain AAGVIQSPRHLIKEKRETATLKCYPIPRHDTVYWYQQGPGQDPQFLISFYEKMQSDKGSIPDRFSAQQFSDYHSELNMSSLELGDSALYFCASSSGQLDYGYTFGSGTRLTVV.